This is a list of T cell receptor beta chains from one sample in a study of Graves' ophthalmopathy and Graves' hyperthyroidism. TCRdb reprocessed the multiplex PCR reads with MiXCR, giving one entry per CDR3 protein. The sample lists 620,000 or so distinct CDR3 sequences; approximately 22% were seen once. Sequencing used peripheral blood. The origin of the receptors is a woman between 18 and 29 years old with stable Graves' hyperthyroidism. Some clones in this sample may be carry-over from other donors' samples. CDR3s leave out the opening cysteine and the closing phenylalanine or tryptophan. The size of a clone is reported for some rows only, either as once, few or many, or as a class for expanded clones.

13	TRBV6-5	many	TRBJ1-3	ASSYGGSSGNTIY
11	TRBV10-3	NA	TRBJ2-7	AISENRGREQY
12	TRBV3-1	NA	TRBJ2-2	ASSRRERAGELF
12	TRBV11-3	many	TRBJ1-1	ASSSESANTEAF
14	TRBV6-2/TRBV6-3	many	TRBJ2-7	ASSFTDREPPYEQY
9	TRBV28	many	TRBJ2-5	ASRKGETQY
12	TRBV16	many	TRBJ2-5	ASSQGGHGETQY
13	TRBV27	many	TRBJ1-5	ASSWAGASNQPQH
15	TRBV6-2/TRBV6-3	NA	TRBJ2-5	ASRPLGTSGLKETQY
13	TRBV28	few	TRBJ1-1	ASSLTGAMNTEAF
12	TRBV11-2	few	TRBJ1-3	ASGSPQKGRTIY
12	TRBV7-6	NA	TRBJ1-3	ASSMQGAGNTIY
11	TRBV10-3	few	TRBJ1-1	AASTGGFTEAF
13	TRBV4-3	few	TRBJ2-7	ASSQTGQGRYEQY
14	TRBV12-3/TRBV12-4	NA	TRBJ1-5	ASSLGDTSHGQPQH
11	TRBV20-1	many	TRBJ1-6	SAPPGNNSPLH
13	TRBV28	NA	TRBJ2-5	ASSLIAGNQETQY
11	TRBV20-1	many	TRBJ2-6	SASISGANVLT
13	TRBV24-1	many	TRBJ1-5	ATSVGNSPQYPQH
13	TRBV30	many	TRBJ2-2	AWNPIETNTGELF